A selection of T cell receptor beta chains follows, all from one sample in a study of neurological immune-mediated disorders. TCRdb redid the calling of the 5' RACE reads with MiXCR, one entry per CDR3 protein. In the table there are 25,000 to 35,000 distinct CDR3 sequences, more than 14% of which are singletons. Sequencing was carried out using PBMCs. Receptors originate from a man between 65 and 79 years old in good health. Both conserved end residues are part of each CDR3. A D gene is named only where the DNA matches it firmly. Rows give clone size only sometimes, using once, few, many, or a class for an expanded clone.

j_gene	v_gene	d_gene	abundance	CDR3aa	CDR3nt
TRBJ2-2	TRBV7-2	-	many	CASSFPLAGATSNTGELFF	TGTGCCAGCAGCTTCCCGCTGGCGGGGGCGACGTCGAACACCGGGGAGCTGTTTTTT
TRBJ1-5	TRBV15	-	many	CATSRDLQPQHF	TGTGCCACCAGCAGAGATCTTCAGCCCCAGCATTTT
TRBJ1-5	TRBV6-2/TRBV6-3	-	many	CASSYWGNQPQHF	TGTGCCAGCAGTTACTGGGGAAATCAGCCCCAGCATTTT
TRBJ1-2	TRBV2	TRBD1	many	CASSEDWTGRKGYTF	TGTGCCAGCAGTGAAGACTGGACAGGGAGGAAGGGCTACACCTTC
TRBJ1-1	TRBV4-2	-	-	CASTQAYKSSNTEAFF	TGTGCCAGCACCCAAGCGTATAAATCCTCGAACACTGAAGCTTTCTTT
TRBJ2-1	TRBV7-9	-	many	CASSTRGPNNEQFF	TGTGCCAGCAGCACCAGAGGCCCAAACAATGAGCAGTTCTTC
TRBJ2-1	TRBV6-4	TRBD1	many	CASSEIPGQGSRDEQFF	TGTGCCAGCAGTGAAATACCGGGACAGGGGTCTAGGGATGAGCAGTTCTTC
TRBJ2-1	TRBV6-2/TRBV6-3	TRBD1	many	CASTDGQGANEQFF	TGTGCCAGCACCGATGGACAGGGGGCAAATGAGCAGTTCTTC
TRBJ2-5	TRBV5-6	-	many	CASSAGMGGPETQYF	TGTGCCAGCAGCGCCGGGATGGGGGGCCCGGAGACCCAGTACTTC
TRBJ2-3	TRBV11-2	-	many	CASSLGRPFTDTQYF	TGTGCCAGCAGCTTGGGGCGCCCCTTCACAGATACGCAGTATTTT
TRBJ1-1	TRBV6-2/TRBV6-3	TRBD1	many	CASRDGTGRMNTEAFF	TGTGCCAGCAGAGATGGGACAGGGCGGATGAACACTGAAGCTTTCTTT
TRBJ1-6	TRBV12-3/TRBV12-4	-	many	CASSTMDRALHF	TGTGCCAGCAGTACTATGGACAGAGCCCTCCACTTT
TRBJ1-6	TRBV7-9	-	many	CASSLGGSYNSPLHF	TGTGCCAGCAGCTTAGGCGGATCCTATAATTCACCCCTCCACTTT
TRBJ2-7	TRBV12-5	-	few	CASGLAGIPPYEQYF	TGTGCTAGTGGTTTGGCAGGGATTCCCCCCTACGAGCAGTACTTC
TRBJ2-1	TRBV7-3	-	many	CASSLTSLSSYNEQFF	TGTGCCAGCAGCCTTACTAGCTTGAGCTCCTACAATGAGCAGTTCTTC
TRBJ1-3	TRBV29-1	TRBD1	many	CSVEKGQGADTIYF	TGCAGCGTTGAAAAGGGACAGGGGGCTGACACCATATATTTT
TRBJ2-2	TRBV3-2	-	many	CASSLRDRGKASAGELFF	TGTGCCAGCAGCCTCCGGGACAGGGGAAAAGCTTCCGCCGGGGAGCTGTTTTTT
TRBJ2-7	TRBV6-1	-	few	CASVGGGLYEQYF	TGTGCCAGCGTGGGGGGGGGCTTATACGAGCAGTACTTC
TRBJ2-1	TRBV20-1	TRBD1	many	CSARDLKGAYNEQFF	TGCAGTGCTAGAGATTTAAAGGGGGCTTACAATGAGCAGTTCTTC
TRBJ1-4	TRBV12-3/TRBV12-4	-	many	CASSQRKGRGATNEKLFF	TGTGCCAGCAGCCAAAGAAAGGGACGGGGAGCAACTAATGAAAAACTGTTTTTT
TRBJ1-2	TRBV7-3	TRBD1	many	CASSHGTGVYGYTF	TGTGCCAGCAGCCACGGGACAGGCGTCTATGGCTACACCTTC
TRBJ2-7	TRBV29-1	TRBD1	-	CSVSPGTGLTNEQYF	TGCAGCGTTAGTCCCGGGACAGGCCTAACCAACGAACAGTACTTC
TRBJ1-2	TRBV20-1	-	many	CSAGFVTPRDGYTF	TGCAGTGCCGGTTTTGTGACGCCCCGTGATGGCTACACCTTC
TRBJ1-3	TRBV5-1	-	many	CASSSATGGNTIYF	TGCGCCAGCAGCTCGGCCACGGGGGGAAACACCATATATTTT
TRBJ2-3	TRBV7-9	-	many	CASSRFPDTQYF	TGTGCCAGCAGCCGATTCCCAGATACGCAGTATTTT
TRBJ2-1	TRBV7-2	TRBD2	many	CASSSQRGAYNEQFF	TGTGCCAGCAGCTCCCAGCGGGGGGCGTACAATGAGCAGTTCTTC
TRBJ1-1	TRBV18	-	many	CASSVEWRNTEAFF	TGTGCCAGCTCAGTCGAGTGGAGGAACACTGAAGCTTTCTTT
TRBJ2-1	TRBV20-1	TRBD2	many	CSASNPAGGYGTEQFF	TGCAGTGCTAGCAACCCAGCGGGAGGTTATGGGACTGAGCAGTTCTTC
TRBJ1-2	TRBV29-1	-	many	CSVEGGRVRGYTF	TGCAGCGTTGAGGGGGGAAGGGTGCGGGGCTACACCTTC
TRBJ2-4	TRBV16	-	many	CASSQSATGANIQYF	TGTGCCAGCAGCCAGTCGGCAACGGGGGCAAACATTCAGTACTTC
TRBJ1-4	TRBV29-1	-	-	CSVDLGMGEKLFF	TGCAGCGTTGACCTGGGGATGGGGGAAAAACTGTTTTTT
TRBJ2-1	TRBV25-1	-	-	CASSDFWGGERTDTQFF	TGTGCCAGCAGTGACTTCTGGGGGGGGGAGCGGACAGATACGCAGTTCTTC
TRBJ1-1	TRBV27	TRBD1	-	CASCPCTGVAEAFF	TGTGCCAGCTGTCCTTGTACAGGGGTCGCTGAAGCTTTCTTT
TRBJ1-1	TRBV29-1	-	many	CSVAPGWGMNTEAFF	TGCAGCGTCGCCCCGGGGTGGGGGATGAACACTGAAGCTTTCTTT
TRBJ2-7	TRBV10-2	-	many	CASRPRRGEGEQYF	TGCGCCAGCAGACCCAGGCGTGGTGAAGGTGAGCAGTACTTC
TRBJ1-2	TRBV18	-	-	CASSPGGKGTFANYGYTF	TGTGCCAGTTCACCGGGGGGCAAGGGGACATTTGCTAACTATGGCTACACCTTC
TRBJ2-3	TRBV7-2	TRBD2	once	CASSLALSGGAWDTQYF	TGTGCCAGCAGCTTGGCCCTTAGCGGGGGGGCCTGGGATACGCAGTATTTT
TRBJ1-2	TRBV29-1	-	many	CSVQRPSSGYTF	TGCAGCGTCCAGCGCCCATCTTCTGGCTACACCTTC
TRBJ2-7	TRBV6-1	-	many	CASSERGASYEQYF	TGTGCCAGCAGTGAAAGGGGGGCCTCCTACGAGCAGTACTTC
TRBJ2-3	TRBV20-1	-	many	CSARGGAGTDTQYF	TGCAGTGCTAGAGGGGGGGCAGGAACAGATACGCAGTATTTT
TRBJ2-3	TRBV4-3	-	many	CASSQGRGRGRTDTQYF	TGCGCCAGCAGCCAAGGAAGGGGGCGGGGGAGAACAGATACGCAGTATTTT
TRBJ1-1	TRBV10-3	-	many	CAISESFKETGEVSTEAFF	TGTGCCATCAGTGAGTCATTTAAAGAGACAGGAGAGGTTAGCACTGAAGCTTTCTTT
TRBJ2-3	TRBV24-1	-	many	CATSDHPPTDTQYF	TGTGCCACCAGTGATCATCCCCCGACAGATACGCAGTATTTT
TRBJ2-7	TRBV10-3	TRBD2	-	CAISGSGASHERYF	TGTGCCATCAGTGGTAGCGGGGCTTCCCACGAGCGGTACTTC
TRBJ2-1	TRBV29-1	TRBD1	-	CSVTGTANNEQFF	TGCAGCGTAACCGGGACAGCAAACAATGAGCAGTTCTTC
TRBJ2-3	TRBV7-8	-	-	CASSLDPRGAVSQYF	TGTGCCAGCAGCTTAGATCCTAGAGGGGCCGTGTCGCAGTATTTT
TRBJ1-3	TRBV9	-	many	CASSSTVGGSGNTIYF	TGTGCCAGCAGCTCAACCGTGGGGGGCTCTGGAAACACCATATATTTT
TRBJ1-1	TRBV7-2	-	many	CASSLGHLTGEAFF	TGTGCCAGCAGCTTAGGACACCTGACAGGTGAAGCTTTCTTT
TRBJ2-1	TRBV5-1	-	many	CASSSMGPYNEQFF	TGCGCCAGCAGCTCCATGGGACCTTACAATGAGCAGTTCTTC